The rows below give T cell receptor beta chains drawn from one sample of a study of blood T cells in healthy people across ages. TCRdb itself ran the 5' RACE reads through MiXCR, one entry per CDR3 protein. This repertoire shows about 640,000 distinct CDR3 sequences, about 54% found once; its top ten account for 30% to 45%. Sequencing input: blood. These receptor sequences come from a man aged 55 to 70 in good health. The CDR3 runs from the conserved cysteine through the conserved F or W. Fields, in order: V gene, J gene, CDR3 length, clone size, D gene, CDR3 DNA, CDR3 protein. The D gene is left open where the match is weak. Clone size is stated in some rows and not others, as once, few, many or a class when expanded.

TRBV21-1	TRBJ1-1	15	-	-	TGTGCCAGCAGCATTGGGGGACAGACGAACACTGAAGCTTTCTTT	CASSIGGQTNTEAFF
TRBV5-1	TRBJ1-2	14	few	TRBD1	TGCGCCAGCAGCTCCGGACAGGCTAACTATGGCTACACCTTC	CASSSGQANYGYTF
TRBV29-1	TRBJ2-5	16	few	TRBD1	TGCAGCGTTGAAGTACTCGGACAGGGGGCAGGGGAGACCCAGTACTTC	CSVEVLGQGAGETQYF
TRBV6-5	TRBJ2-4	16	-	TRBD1	TGTGCCAGCAGTCGGGACAGGGGCTGGGCCAAAAACATTCAGTACTTC	CASSRDRGWAKNIQYF
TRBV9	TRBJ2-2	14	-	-	TGTGCCAGCAGCGTAGGGCGGAACACCGGGGAGCTGTTTTTT	CASSVGRNTGELFF
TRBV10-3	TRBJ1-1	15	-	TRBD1	TGTGCCATCAGTGACCCCCGACAGGGGAACACTGAAGCTTTCTTT	CAISDPRQGNTEAFF
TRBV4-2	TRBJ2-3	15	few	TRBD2	TGTGCCAGCAGCCAAGTGAGCGGGAATGGGGATACGCAGTATTTT	CASSQVSGNGDTQYF
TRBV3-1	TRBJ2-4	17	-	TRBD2	TGTGCCAGCAGCCAACAGCTAGCGGGGGTAGCCAAAAACATTCAGTACTTC	CASSQQLAGVAKNIQYF
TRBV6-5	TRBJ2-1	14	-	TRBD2	TGTGCCAGCAAAATGTCTAGCGGGGGGGCCAGGCAGTTCTTC	CASKMSSGGARQFF
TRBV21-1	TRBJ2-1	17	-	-	TGTGCCAGCAGCAAACCCCCAAACCATACACACGGCGATGGGCAGTTCTTC	CASSKPPNHTHGDGQFF
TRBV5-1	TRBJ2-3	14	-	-	TGCGCCAGCAGCAGATTCGAGGAAACAGATACGCAGTATTTT	CASSRFEETDTQYF
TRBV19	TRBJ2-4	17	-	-	TGTGCCAGTACCGGCATTGACGGCGCTTTCGCCAAAAACATTCAGTACTTC	CASTGIDGAFAKNIQYF
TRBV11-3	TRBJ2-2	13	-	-	TGTGCCAGCAGCTTAGTAGACACCGGGGAGCTGTTTTTT	CASSLVDTGELFF
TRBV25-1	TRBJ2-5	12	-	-	TGTGCCAGCAGTGGGGGGTCGGAGACCCAGTACTTC	CASSGGSETQYF
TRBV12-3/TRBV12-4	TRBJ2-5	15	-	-	TGTGCCAGCAGTTCCCCTCGGGGAGTTCCAGAGACCCAGTACTTC	CASSSPRGVPETQYF
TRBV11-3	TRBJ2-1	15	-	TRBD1	TGTGCCAGCAGCTTAGCACAGGGGAACTACAATGAGCAGTTCTTC	CASSLAQGNYNEQFF
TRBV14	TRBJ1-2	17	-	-	TGTGCCAGCAGCCAAGATCAGCTAGGGTTCGCATCCTATGGTTACACCTTC	CASSQDQLGFASYGYTF
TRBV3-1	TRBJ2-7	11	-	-	TGTGCCAGCAGACAAAAGTACGAGCAGTACTTC	CASRQKYEQYF
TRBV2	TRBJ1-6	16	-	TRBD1	TGTGCCAGCAGTGAACGGTTGGGACAGACCAATTCACCCCTCCACTTT	CASSERLGQTNSPLHF
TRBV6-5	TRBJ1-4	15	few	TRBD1	TGTGCCAGCAGTTACTTCGGACAGGGGGATGAAAAACTGTTTTTT	CASSYFGQGDEKLFF
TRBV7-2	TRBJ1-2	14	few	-	TGTGCCAGCAGCTTAAGAGGACAGAACTATGGCTACACCTTC	CASSLRGQNYGYTF
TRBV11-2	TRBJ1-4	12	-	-	TGTGTCAGCAGCCCGGAGGGGGGAAAACTGTTTTTT	CVSSPEGGKLFF
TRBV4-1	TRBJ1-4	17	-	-	TGCGCCAGCAGCCAGACCCCTCCCAGATGGGAAGTGAGGAAACTGTTTTTT	CASSQTPPRWEVRKLFF
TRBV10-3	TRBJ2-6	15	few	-	TGTGCCATCAGTGAGTCCGGGAGAGACCCCAACGTCCTGACTTTC	CAISESGRDPNVLTF
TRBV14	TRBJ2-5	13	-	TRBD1	TGTGCCAGCACCAGACAGGGCGGAAAGACCCAGTACTTC	CASTRQGGKTQYF
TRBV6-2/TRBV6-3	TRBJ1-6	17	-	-	TGTGCCAGCAGTTACGAGCAGGGTGACTCCTATAATTCACCCCTCCACTTT	CASSYEQGDSYNSPLHF
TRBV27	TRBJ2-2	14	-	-	TGTGCCAGCAGTTTATTACAGATCACCGGGGAGCTGTTTTTT	CASSLLQITGELFF
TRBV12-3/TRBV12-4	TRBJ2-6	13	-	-	TGTGCCAGCAGGACTGGTGGGGCCAACGTCCTGACTTTC	CASRTGGANVLTF
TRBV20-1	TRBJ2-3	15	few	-	TGCAGTGCTAGGCCCCAGACCCCCCGCCCAGATACGCAGTATTTT	CSARPQTPRPDTQYF
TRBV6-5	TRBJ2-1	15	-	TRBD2	TGTGCCAGCAGTTACGAGGCTAGCGGGGGCTATGAGCAGTTCTTC	CASSYEASGGYEQFF
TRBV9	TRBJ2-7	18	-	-	TGTGCCAGCAGCGCTCGACATAAACCGAGACCCAAATTCTACGAGCAGTACTTC	CASSARHKPRPKFYEQYF
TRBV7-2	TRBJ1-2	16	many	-	TGTGCCAGCAGCCCCCGCCGCAATAGCAGGGCCCATGGCTACACCTTC	CASSPRRNSRAHGYTF
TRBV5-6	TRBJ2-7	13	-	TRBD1	TGTGCCAGCAGCTTGGGAGACAGGGGCGAGCAGTACTTC	CASSLGDRGEQYF
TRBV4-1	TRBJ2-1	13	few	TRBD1	TGCGCCAGCAGCCAAGATGGGGGACAGGGGCAGTTCTTC	CASSQDGGQGQFF
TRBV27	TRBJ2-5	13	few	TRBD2	TGTGCCAGCAGGACGGGGGGCCAAGAGACCCAGTACTTC	CASRTGGQETQYF
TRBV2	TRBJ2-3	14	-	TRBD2	TGTGCCAGCAGTGTAGCGGGGGGTGCAGATACGCAGTATTTT	CASSVAGGADTQYF
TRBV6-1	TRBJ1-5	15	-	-	TGTGCCAGCAGTCTCGACCCGGGCGGCAATCAGCCCCAGCATTTT	CASSLDPGGNQPQHF
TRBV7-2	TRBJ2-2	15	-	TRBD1	TGTGCCAGCACCGCGAGGGGGCCTAAAACCGGGGAGCTGTTTTTT	CASTARGPKTGELFF
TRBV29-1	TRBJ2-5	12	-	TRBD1	TGCAGCGTTGGGGGACAGGGTCTGGCCCAGTACTTC	CSVGGQGLAQYF
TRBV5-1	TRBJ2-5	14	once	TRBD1	TGCGCCAGCAGCGCGAACACAGGGGTTGAGACCCAGTACTTC	CASSANTGVETQYF
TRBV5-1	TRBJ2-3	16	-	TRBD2	TGCGCCAGCAGCCTCCGGACTAGCGTTGGGACAGATACGCAGTATTTT	CASSLRTSVGTDTQYF